These 21 T cell receptor beta chains were sequenced from one sample in a study of blood T cells in healthy people across ages. The authors ran a second PCR of about 6 to 11 cycles using a sample-barcoded 5' primer and a J-beta primer mix. TCRdb re-called the 5' RACE reads with MiXCR, one entry per CDR3 protein. The sample contains approximately 800,000 distinct CDR3 sequences, 40% to 65% of which appear only once. The sequenced material came from blood. The source is an elderly man in good health.

This clonotype was seen a handful of times. The CDR3 sequence: CASSDRKANQPQHF. CDR3 nucleotides: TGTGCCAGCAGTGACAGAAAGGCCAATCAGCCCCAGCATTTT. The chain has TRBV2 and TRBJ1-5; D uncertain. Germline assignment: CDR1 SNHLY and CDR2 FYNNEI. The germline V and J ends were trimmed by 3 bases and 3 bases, with 9 bases remaining between them. The CDR3 has 14 residues.

The chain has TRBV6-2 or TRBV6-3 and TRBJ2-1; D gene ambiguous. The CDR3 length is 14 residues. Germline CDR1 reads MNHEY; CDR2 reads SVGEGT. Trimming stripped 7 bases from V and 0 bases from J, with 10 bases between. The CDR3 is CASNPTGSYNEQFF. CDR3 nucleotides: TGTGCCAGCAATCCCACCGGCTCCTACAATGAGCAGTTCTTC.

This clonotype has a handful of counts. The chain carries TRBV20-1 and TRBJ2-7; D unresolved. Germline V gene data show CDR1 as DFQATT and CDR2 as SNEGSKA (reference sequence). The CDR3 contains 11 residues. With 3 bases removed from V and 3 bases from J, the gap between germline ends came to 6 bases. The CDR3 sequence is CSARPDYEQYF. The CDR3 bases are TGCAGTGCTAGGCCCGACTACGAGCAGTACTTC.

This clonotype has just a few counts. V is TRBV15 and J is TRBJ2-5; no clear D. The germline CDR1 and CDR2 sequences are LNHNV and YYDKDF (reference sequence). Trimming cost V 5 bases and J 11 bases, with 18 bases left between them. The CDR3 has 13 residues. CDR3 residues: CATSPGRFQEQYF. CDR3 nucleotides: TGTGCCACCAGCCCGGGTAGGTTTCAAGAGCAGTACTTC.

To note about this clonotype: Relative to the germline gene, one junction end is altered; a read error may explain this. The chain combines TRBV13 with TRBJ2-7; 10 bases align to TRBD2. From germline, CDR1 is PRHDT and CDR2 FYEKMQ (reference sequence). The CDR3 consists of 18 residues. The CDR3 reads CASGLGGSGGRVSYEQYF. CDR3 sequence (DNA): TGTGCCAGCGGCTTAGGGGGTAGCGGGGGGCGGGTGAGCTACGAGCAGTACTTC.

The chain carries TRBV7-2 and TRBJ1-5, with 8 bases fitting TRBD1. The CDR3 has 15 amino acids. V lost 5 bases and J lost 6; bases outside the gene matches: 9. The V gene's germline CDR1 is SGHTA and CDR2 FQGNSA. CDR3 amino acids: CASSTRTGWAQPQHF. In nucleotides, the CDR3 is TGTGCCAGCAGCACTAGGACAGGGTGGGCTCAGCCCCAGCATTTT.

This clonotype was found a few times. This rearrangement joins TRBV7-9 to TRBJ2-1; D gene uncertain. Between the trimmed V and J ends, which lost 3 bases and 7 bases, there was a span of 22 bases. Germline-derived CDR1 and CDR2 are SEHNR and FQNEAQ (reference sequence). The CDR3 loop spans 17 amino acids. DNA for the CDR3: TGTGCCAGCAGCTTGTGGGTTGGCTCGAATGGGCCAAATGAGCAGTTCTTC. This encodes CASSLWVGSNGPNEQFF.

This clonotype was observed a handful of times. V is TRBV12-3 or TRBV12-4 and J is TRBJ2-7; 11 bases line up with TRBD1. The V gene end was trimmed by 6 bases and the J gene end by 4 bases; junction bases not matched to a gene: 5. This CDR3 contains 14 residues. The CDR3 here is CASSLDRGQYEQYF. CDR3 sequence (DNA): TGTGCCAGCAGCCTGGACAGGGGGCAATACGAGCAGTACTTC.

The chain carries TRBV20-1 and TRBJ2-4; no reliable D call. Germline loops: CDR1 DFQATT, CDR2 SNEGSKA (reference sequence). The V and J ends lost 3 bases and 1 base respectively, with 16 bases between them. The CDR3 runs 16 residues. CDR3 loop: CSARAETLGAKNIQYF. CDR3 nucleotides: TGCAGTGCTAGGGCGGAGACCCTCGGGGCCAAAAACATTCAGTACTTC.

This clonotype came up once. The chain carries TRBV29-1 and TRBJ1-5; 7 bases line up with TRBD1. The CDR3 consists of 14 residues. With V trimmed by 6 bases and J by 3 bases, 8 bases remained unmatched. Germline V gene sequence: CDR1 SQVTM, CDR2 ANQGSEA. In nucleotides, the CDR3 is TGCAGCGTCCGGGACAGAAACCCCAATCAGCCCCAGCATTTT. Protein product: CSVRDRNPNQPQHF.

The chain has TRBV2 and TRBJ2-5; D might be TRBD1 (5 bases). V was shortened by 5 bases and J by 3 bases, with 13 bases between the two germline ends. The V gene's germline CDR1 is SNHLY and CDR2 FYNNEI. This CDR3 has 14 residues. The CDR3, as DNA: TGTGCCAGCAGTTCAGGGATAGGTGAAGAGACCCAGTACTTC. Its translation: CASSSGIGEETQYF.

V usage is TRBV7-9 and J usage is TRBJ1-2; D not certain. The V and J ends lost 6 bases and 1 base respectively, with 9 bases between them. The CDR3 contains 13 residues. Germline CDR1 SEHNR, CDR2 FQNEAQ (reference sequence). The CDR3 loop reads CASRSWGNYGYTF. CDR3 nucleotide sequence: TGTGCCAGCAGATCCTGGGGTAACTATGGCTACACCTTC.

The rearrangement uses TRBV18 and TRBJ2-6; TRBD2 matches at 7 bases. The germline gives CDR1 KGHSH, CDR2 LQKENI. Unmatched junction bases numbered 4, after V lost 5 bases and J lost 0 bases. The CDR3 has 16 residues. The CDR3 region has the DNA TGTGCCAGCTCATCTGGGAGGGGCTCTGGGGCCAACGTCCTGACTTTC. Protein product: CASSSGRGSGANVLTF.

V usage is TRBV9 and J usage is TRBJ2-1, with TRBD2 matching over 9 bases. The J call is uncertain, as TRBJ2-7 better fits the DNA end. Germline V lookup: CDR1 SGDLS, CDR2 YYNGEE. CDR3 length: 15 amino acids. The CDR3 reads CASSVSSGDHNEQYF. CDR3 bases: TGTGCCAGCAGCGTATCTAGCGGGGACCACAATGAGCAGTACTTC.

This clonotype was seen once. The chain joins TRBV30 to TRBJ2-2; TRBD2 matches at 10 bases. V was pared by 3 bases and J by 3 bases, with 4 bases of the junction left unmatched. This CDR3 region has 15 residues. Germline lookup yields CDR1 GTSNPN and CDR2 SVGIG (reference sequence). CDR3 sequence: CAWSLAGAHTGELFF. Here the CDR3 DNA reads TGTGCCTGGAGCCTAGCGGGAGCCCACACCGGGGAGCTGTTTTTT.

CDR3 nucleotide sequence: TGTGCCAGCAGCTTGGACCGGGACAGCCATGGCTACACCTTC. Translation: CASSLDRDSHGYTF. V gene TRBV5-4 combines with J gene TRBJ1-2, with 7 bases fitting TRBD1. CDR1 and CDR2 (germline): SGHNT, YYREEE (reference sequence). Trimming took 0 bases from V and 6 from J; bases not matched to a gene: 5. The CDR3 runs 14 residues. The variable domain in full, with the rest retrieved from reference TRBV5-4 and TRBJ1-2, is ETGVTQSPTHLIKTRGQQVTLRCSSQSGHNTVSWYQQALGQGPQFIFQYYREEENGRGNFPPRFSGLQFPNYSSELNVNALELDDSALYLCASSLDRDSHGYTFGSGTRLTVV.

This clonotype was picked up a small number of times. In nucleotides, the CDR3 is TGTGCCAGCAGTTTATCTGGGGATTTGGGCACTGAAGCTTTCTTT. This codes for CASSLSGDLGTEAFF. The rearrangement links TRBV27 to TRBJ1-1; D gene unclear. V lost 0 bases, J lost 4 bases, and 12 bases lay in between. This CDR3 has 15 residues. The germline gives CDR1 MNHEY, CDR2 SMNVEV (reference sequence).

The chain uses TRBV6-5 and TRBJ2-6; 8 nucleotides agree with TRBD1. Germline values: CDR1 MNHEY, CDR2 SVGAGI. CDR3 length: 16 residues. V gave up 0 bases and J gave up 2 bases; unmatched junction bases: 0. CDR3 sequence (DNA): TGTGCCAGCAGTTACTCGACAGGGGCTGGGGCCAACGTCCTGACTTTC. This codes for CASSYSTGAGANVLTF.

This sequence joins TRBV14 and TRBJ2-6, with 9 bases fitting TRBD1. V was pared by 5 bases and J by 3 bases, with 14 bases of the junction left unmatched. CDR1 is SGHDN and CDR2 is FVKESK in the germline V gene. The CDR3 is 19 residues long. The DNA of the CDR3 is TGTGCCAGCAGCTTAATCTCCCGGGACAGGGTTTTTGGGGCCAACGTCCTGACTTTC. It yields the protein CASSLISRDRVFGANVLTF.

The chain links TRBV20-1 to TRBJ2-3, with no clear D. Trimming removed 4 bases from V and 4 bases from J, with 9 bases in between. This CDR3 is 12 amino acids long. CDR1 is DFQATT, CDR2 SNEGSKA, per germline (reference sequence). The DNA of the CDR3 is TGCAGTGCTAACTCGACCCCAGATACGCAGTATTTT. This codes for CSANSTPDTQYF.

The chain is built from TRBV20-1 and TRBJ2-5; TRBD2 agrees at 10 bases. The V segment lost 8 bases and the J segment 5 bases; nucleotides outside the gene matches: 5. The CDR3 covers 12 residues. Germline lookup yields CDR1 DFQATT and CDR2 SNEGSKA (reference sequence). The CDR3 bases are TGCAGTTCACGGACTAGCGGCGAGACCCAGTACTTC. Protein product: CSSRTSGETQYF.